A selection of T cell receptor beta chains follows, all from one sample in a study of OX40 agonist ivuxolimab in advanced cancers. Here immunoSEQ multiplex PCR was the method, and the copy in TCRdb shows in-frame clones only, minus some. This table has about 140,000 clones, 90% to 95% appearing once. Source: CD4+ or CD8+ T cells sorted from blood, taken in a trial of the OX40 agonist ivuxolimab. These receptors came from an adult with an advanced solid tumor such as melanoma, head and neck, liver or kidney cancer. The CDR3 runs from the conserved cysteine through the conserved F or W. D genes are given only for firm matches. Expanded clones are given a class, and other clones once, few, many or no size at all.

J | V | D | size | CDR3 | DNA
TRBJ2-3 | TRBV9 | TRBD2 | NA | CASSVSGSTDTQYF | TGTGCCAGCAGCGTTAGCGGGAGCACAGATACGCAGTATTTT
TRBJ1-4 | TRBV7-5 | NA | NA | CASSLGQPNEKLFF | TGTGCCAGCAGCTTAGGTCAGCCGAATGAAAAACTGTTTTTT
TRBJ1-2 | TRBV27 | TRBD1 | NA | CASSSPGQGRGYTF | TGTGCCAGCAGTTCCCCTGGACAGGGGCGGGGCTACACCTTC
TRBJ2-1 | TRBV7-2 | TRBD1 | NA | CASTPRGQGAHEQFF | TGTGCCAGCACCCCCCGGGGACAGGGGGCCCATGAGCAGTTCTTC
TRBJ2-1 | TRBV5-4 | TRBD2 | NA | CASSQDGGRVYNEQFF | TGTGCCAGCAGCCAAGATGGCGGGAGGGTTTACAATGAGCAGTTCTTC
TRBJ2-7 | TRBV28 | NA | NA | CASTTGLPAEQYF | TGTGCCAGCACTACAGGACTTCCCGCCGAGCAGTACTTC
TRBJ2-5 | TRBV4-3 | TRBD2 | NA | CASSLAGFPGETQYF | TGCGCCAGCAGCCTAGCGGGATTCCCTGGGGAGACCCAGTACTTC
TRBJ1-3 | TRBV11-3 | NA | NA | CASSLGEIYSGNTIYF | TGTGCCAGCAGCTTAGGCGAGATCTACTCTGGAAACACCATATATTTT
TRBJ1-1 | TRBV28 | TRBD1 | NA | CASSPRGGSGTEAFF | TGTGCCAGCAGCCCCAGGGGGGGATCGGGCACTGAAGCTTTCTTT
TRBJ2-3 | TRBV7-8 | TRBD1 | NA | CASSLVFVSNRGRTDTQYF | TGTGCCAGCAGCTTAGTATTTGTAAGCAACAGGGGACGCACAGATACGCAGTATTTT
TRBJ1-4 | TRBV28 | TRBD1 | NA | CASQGTGYEKLFF | TGTGCCAGCCAGGGGACAGGGTACGAAAAACTGTTTTTT
TRBJ2-3 | TRBV11-2 | NA | few | CASSLGGGDVSTDTQYF | TGTGCCAGCAGCTTAGGAGGGGGGGACGTGAGCACAGATACGCAGTATTTT
TRBJ1-1 | TRBV4-3 | TRBD1 | once | CASSQDWGRGLSRTEAFF | TGCGCCAGCAGCCAAGATTGGGGCAGGGGGCTTAGTAGGACTGAAGCTTTCTTT
TRBJ2-5 | TRBV30 | NA | NA | CAWGRDNPYQETQYF | TGTGCCTGGGGGCGGGACAACCCGTACCAAGAGACCCAGTACTTC
TRBJ1-2 | TRBV7-9 | TRBD1 | few | CASSQWGQGDYGYTF | TGTGCCAGCAGCCAATGGGGACAGGGCGACTATGGCTACACCTTC
TRBJ1-4 | TRBV2 | TRBD1 | NA | CASSEGRGPNEKLFF | TGTGCCAGCAGTGAAGGGAGGGGGCCCAATGAAAAACTGTTTTTT
TRBJ2-1 | TRBV27 | NA | NA | CASSPRGGEQFF | TGTGCCAGCAGCCCCAGGGGAGGGGAGCAGTTCTTC
TRBJ2-3 | TRBV9 | NA | NA | CASSSFGVRTDTQYF | TGTGCCAGCAGCTCATTCGGGGTGCGCACAGATACGCAGTATTTT
TRBJ2-3 | TRBV4-3 | NA | NA | CASSLNRDNTQYF | TGCGCCAGCAGCCTCAACCGGGACAATACGCAGTATTTT
TRBJ2-1 | TRBV27 | TRBD2 | NA | CASLLLAGGPRNEQFF | TGTGCCAGCCTCCTCCTAGCGGGAGGGCCTAGAAATGAGCAGTTCTTC
TRBJ1-1 | TRBV6-6 | NA | NA | CASISVSREAFF | TGTGCCAGCATCTCTGTCTCCAGGGAAGCTTTCTTT
TRBJ1-2 | TRBV6-6 | TRBD1 | NA | CASSLTGQDNYGYTF | TGTGCCAGCAGTCTTACGGGACAGGATAATTATGGCTACACCTTC